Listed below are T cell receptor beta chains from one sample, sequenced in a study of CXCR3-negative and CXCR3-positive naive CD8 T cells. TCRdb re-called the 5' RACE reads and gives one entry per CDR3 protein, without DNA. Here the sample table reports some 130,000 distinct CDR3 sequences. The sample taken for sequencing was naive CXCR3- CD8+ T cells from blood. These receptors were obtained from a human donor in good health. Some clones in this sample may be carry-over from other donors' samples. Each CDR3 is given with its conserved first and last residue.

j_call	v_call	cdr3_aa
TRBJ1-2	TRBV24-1	CATSDPGQGSRGYTF
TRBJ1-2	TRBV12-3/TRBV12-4	CASRSTDPYGYTF
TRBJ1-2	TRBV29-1	CSVNPRGSYGYTF
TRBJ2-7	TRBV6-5	CASSYRDTFYEQYF
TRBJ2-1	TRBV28	CASSSGSGGASYNEQFF
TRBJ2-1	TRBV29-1	CSVRLAGTPWQFF
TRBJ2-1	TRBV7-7	CASSPYSGKQEYNEQFF
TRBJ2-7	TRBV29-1	CSVGAGQGAWEQYF
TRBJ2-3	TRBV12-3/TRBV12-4	CASSLTGGGDTQYF
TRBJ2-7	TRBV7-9	CASSPTDRGPYEQYF
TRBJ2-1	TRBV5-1	CASSLTFGRYNEQFF
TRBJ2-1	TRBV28	CASSLFPGSGSYNEQFF
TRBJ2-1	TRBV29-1	CSVVTLASSYNEQFF
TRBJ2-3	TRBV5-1	CASSVDRGHGDTQYF
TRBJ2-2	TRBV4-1	CASSQDGGRSNTGELFF
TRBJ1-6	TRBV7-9	CASSHGTALNSPLHF